Shown below are 28 T cell receptor beta chains from a single sample sequenced in a study of T cell responses to AZD1222 COVID-19 vaccine. Repertoires were generated with immunoSEQ multiplex PCR, while TCRdb's copy carries only in-frame clones and drops some. Of over 100,000 clones listed, approximately 90% are singletons. The sequenced sample was peripheral blood, obtained on day 0 of AZD1222 vaccination. These receptors all come from an adult in good health.

The chain is built from TRBV11-2 and TRBJ2-1; D is perhaps TRBD2 (7 bases). This CDR3 is built from 17 residues. V was pared by 3 bases and J by 1 base, with 16 bases between. Germline loops: CDR1 SGHAT, CDR2 FQNNGV. The CDR3 nucleotides read TGTGCCAGCAGCTTCGTGGGGGGGGCTTCGTCCTACAATGAGCAGTTCTTC. Translation gives CASSFVGGASSYNEQFF. Supplemented by reference TRBV11-2 and TRBJ2-1, the full variable domain reads EAGVAQSPRYKIIEKRQSVAFWCNPISGHATLYWYQQILGQGPKLLIQFQNNGVVDDSQLPKDRFSAERLKGVDSTLKIQPAKLEDSAVYLCASSFVGGASSYNEQFFGPGTRLTVL.

The chain carries TRBV5-1 and TRBJ2-5; no clear D gene. The germline gives CDR1 SGHRS, CDR2 YFSETQ. With 2 bases removed from V and 0 bases from J, the gap between germline ends came to 8 bases. The CDR3 spans 14 residues. CDR3 bases: TGCGCCAGCAGCTTCCGGCAGTACCAAGAGACCCAGTACTTC. Encoded protein: CASSFRQYQETQYF.

DNA of the CDR3: TGTGCCAGCAGCTCTGGACTAGCGGGAGGCTACGAGCAGTACTTC. As protein: CASSSGLAGGYEQYF. The chain is built from TRBV11-2 and TRBJ2-7, with 14 bases aligning to TRBD2. Trimming at V came to 4 bases and at J to 3 bases, leaving 2 bases not matched to a gene. Germline V lookup: CDR1 SGHAT, CDR2 FQNNGV. CDR3 size: 15 residues.

The chain carries TRBV6-5 and TRBJ1-1, with D possibly being TRBD1 (5 bases). Trimming removed 6 bases from V and 0 bases from J, with 8 bases in between. This CDR3 is 13 amino acids long. From germline, CDR1 is MNHEY and CDR2 SVGAGI. Here the CDR3 reads CASRFRVNTEAFF. CDR3 DNA: TGTGCCAGCAGGTTCAGGGTGAACACTGAAGCTTTCTTT.

The chain employs TRBV5-1 and TRBJ1-1, with D maybe TRBD1 (6 bases). Trimming cost V 4 bases and J 1 base, with 11 bases left between them. From germline, CDR1 is SGHRS and CDR2 YFSETQ. The CDR3 contains 14 residues. The CDR3 bases are TGCGCCAGCAGCAGCGGACAGTGGAACACTGAAGCTTTCTTT. Amino acids: CASSSGQWNTEAFF.

This clone was picked up one time. The chain employs TRBV7-6 and TRBJ1-1; D possibly corresponds to TRBD1 (5 bases). Between the trimmed V and J ends, which lost 5 bases and 7 bases, there was a span of 26 bases. This CDR3 is 17 amino acids long. The germline gives CDR1 SGHVS, CDR2 FNYEAQ. The CDR3 sequence is CASSPTVGGSRVIEAFF. In nucleotides, the CDR3 is TGTGCCAGCAGCCCTACCGTCGGGGGGTCGCGTGTAATTGAAGCTTTCTTT.

The chain joins TRBV3-1 (or the pseudogene TRBV3-2) to TRBJ2-2; TRBD2 matches at 9 bases. The V segment lost 1 base and the J segment 5 bases; nucleotides outside the gene matches: 5. The CDR3 runs to 16 residues. Germline-derived CDR1 and CDR2 are LGHDT and YNNKEL (reference sequence). The CDR3 region is CASSQVAGAGTGELFF. The DNA of the CDR3 is TGTGCCAGCAGCCAAGTAGCGGGAGCTGGGACCGGGGAGCTGTTTTTT.

This chain connects TRBV28 to TRBJ1-1; D is perhaps TRBD1 (6 bases). Germline V lookup: CDR1 MDHEN, CDR2 SYDVKM. This CDR3 has 17 residues. The V gene lost 3 bases and the J gene lost 5 bases, with 22 bases spanning the gap. CDR3 nucleotides: TGTGCCAGCAGTTTTAGGTCCGGGGGCGCGAGAAGGACTGAAGCTTTCTTT. It yields the protein CASSFRSGGARRTEAFF.

In nucleotides, the CDR3 is TGCGCCAGCAGCTTTTTTGCGGGGGGGCTCTCCTACGAGCAGTACTTC. It translates to CASSFFAGGLSYEQYF. The V gene is TRBV5-1, the J gene TRBJ2-7; 9 bases fit TRBD2. This CDR3 is 16 amino acids long. Trimming took 2 bases from V and 0 from J; bases not matched to a gene: 6. The germline V gene has CDR1 SGHRS and CDR2 YFSETQ.

With respect to this clone: Other DNA sequences in the same sample also yield this CDR3. CDR3 protein: CASSPGTGGYEQYF. DNA of the CDR3: TGTGCCAGCTCACCCGGGACAGGGGGCTACGAGCAGTACTTC. The rearrangement links TRBV18 to TRBJ2-7; 11 bases fit TRBD1. The CDR3 spans 14 residues. The germline V gene encodes CDR1 KGHSH and CDR2 LQKENI. With V trimmed by 3 bases and J by 3 bases, 1 base remained unmatched.

J is TRBJ2-3 and V is TRBV10-3, with D tentatively TRBD1 (8 bases). This CDR3 contains 18 residues. Germline V gene data show CDR1 as ENHRY and CDR2 as SYGVKD. V was cut by 8 bases and J by 0 bases, with 24 bases left in between. CDR3 sequence (DNA): TGTGCCATCGGCCAAGTGGGGGGGACAGGCACTAGCACAGATACGCAGTATTTT. Protein product: CAIGQVGGTGTSTDTQYF.

This chain joins TRBV10-1 and TRBJ2-7; maybe TRBD1 (6 bases). V was pared by 0 bases and J by 2 bases, with 20 bases between. The CDR3 consists of 18 residues. Per germline, CDR1 WNHNN and CDR2 SYGVQD (reference sequence). The CDR3 DNA reads TGCGCCAGCAGTGAGTCATTAGCTGGGCAGGGGAATCCCTACGAGCAGTACTTC. Its protein is CASSESLAGQGNPYEQYF.

A remark on this clone: The sample has other DNA sequences that encode this CDR3 too. The J gene is TRBJ2-6, the V gene TRBV9; D is unclear. Germline values: CDR1 SGDLS, CDR2 YYNGEE. CDR3 length: 14 residues. Trimming left V 2 bases short and J 1 base short, with 4 bases between. The CDR3 DNA sequence: TGTGCCAGCAGCGTTAGTTCTGGGGCCAACGTCCTGACTTTC. Translation: CASSVSSGANVLTF.

The genes are TRBV5-4 and TRBJ1-2; the D gene is possibly TRBD1 (5 bases). The CDR3 spans 14 residues. Germline V CDR1 and CDR2: SGHNT, YYREEE (reference sequence). Trimming pared 0 bases from V and 3 bases from J, leaving 9 bases between. The CDR3 bases are TGTGCCAGCAGCTTGGCAGGGCGGTACTATGGCTACACCTTC. Translated: CASSLAGRYYGYTF. Looking up the rest from reference TRBV5-4 and TRBJ1-2 gives the full variable domain: ETGVTQSPTHLIKTRGQQVTLRCSSQSGHNTVSWYQQALGQGPQFIFQYYREEENGRGNFPPRFSGLQFPNYSSELNVNALELDDSALYLCASSLAGRYYGYTFGSGTRLTVV.

V and J are TRBV19 and TRBJ1-1, with D perhaps matching TRBD1 (5 bases). The length of the CDR3 is 16 residues. The germline V gene has CDR1 LNHDA and CDR2 SQIVND (reference sequence). V lost 2 bases to trimming and J lost 2 bases, with 15 bases between them. CDR3 nucleotides: TGTGCCAGTAGTATACTAGGACAAGGGATAAACACTGAAGCTTTCTTT. This gives the protein CASSILGQGINTEAFF.

The rearrangement joins TRBV20-1 to TRBJ2-5, with D possibly being TRBD2 (7 bases). Germline V gene data show CDR1 as DFQATT and CDR2 as SNEGSKA (reference sequence). This CDR3 comprises 11 residues. CDR3 loop: CRVGGAETQYF. The DNA of the CDR3 is TGCAGGGTTGGGGGGGCGGAGACCCAGTACTTC.

The rearrangement uses TRBV4-1 and TRBJ1-4; tentatively, D is TRBD1 (6 bases). Trimming took 3 bases from V and 3 from J, leaving 17 bases between them. Germline CDR1 MGHRA, CDR2 YSYEKL. The CDR3 length is 17 residues. CDR3: CASSHLGRGIANEKLFF. The CDR3 DNA reads as TGCGCCAGCAGCCACTTAGGGAGGGGGATAGCTAATGAAAAACTGTTTTTT.

V usage is TRBV19 and J usage is TRBJ1-4, with 11 positions matching TRBD1. This CDR3 has 16 amino acids. V shed 3 bases, J shed 3 bases, and the junction held 3 bases outside the gene matches. The germline V gene encodes CDR1 LNHDA and CDR2 SQIVND (reference sequence). The CDR3 here is CASSIGTGGANEKLFF. The DNA of the CDR3 is TGTGCCAGTAGTATCGGGACAGGGGGAGCTAATGAAAAACTGTTTTTT.

The chain recombines TRBV9 with TRBJ1-1; TRBD1 is a possible D gene (5 bases). CDR3 size: 15 residues. CDR1 is SGDLS, CDR2 YYNGEE, per germline. V was trimmed by 3 bases and J by 0 bases, leaving 12 bases between them. This chain's CDR3 is CASSAGGTLNTEAFF. CDR3 DNA: TGTGCCAGCAGCGCGGGGGGGACTTTGAACACTGAAGCTTTCTTT.

The genes are TRBV4-1 and TRBJ2-1, with 10 bases fitting TRBD2. This CDR3 region has 19 residues. Per germline, CDR1 MGHRA and CDR2 YSYEKL. Trimming at V came to 1 base and at J to 7 bases, leaving 16 bases not matched to a gene. CDR3 DNA sequence: TGCGCCAGCAGCCAAGGTTCGTGGGCCAGAGCGGGGGGGCCTAATGAGCAGTTCTTC. Residues: CASSQGSWARAGGPNEQFF.

The chain joins TRBV9 to TRBJ2-1; weak D call: TRBD2 (6 bases). This CDR3 comprises 15 residues. Germline assignment: CDR1 SGDLS and CDR2 YYNGEE. Deletions cut 0 bases from V and 4 bases from J, with 11 bases between. The CDR3 is CASSVGAGNYNEQFF. CDR3 bases: TGTGCCAGCAGCGTAGGAGCGGGTAATTACAATGAGCAGTTCTTC. Together with reference TRBV9 and TRBJ2-1, the CDR3 gives the full variable domain: DSGVTQTPKHLITATGQRVTLRCSPRSGDLSVYWYQQSLDQGLQFLIQYYNGEERAKGNILERFSAQQFPDLHSELNLSSLELGDSALYFCASSVGAGNYNEQFFGPGTRLTVL.

The chain is built from TRBV27 and TRBJ1-4, with TRBD1 matching over 11 bases. Germline CDR1 MNHEY, CDR2 SMNVEV (reference sequence). The CDR3 sequence is 14 residues long. The V segment lost 6 bases and the J segment 7 bases; nucleotides outside the gene matches: 4. CDR3 DNA: TGTGCCAGCAGCCGGGACAGGGGGGGTGAAAAACTGTTTTTT. Translating gives CASSRDRGGEKLFF.

In nucleotides, the CDR3 is TGTGCCAGCAGCCCGGGACAGGGGCTCAATGGCTACACCTTC. Amino acid sequence: CASSPGQGLNGYTF. This chain links TRBV28 with TRBJ1-2; the match to TRBD1 covers 10 bases. This CDR3 has 14 residues. From germline, CDR1 is MDHEN and CDR2 SYDVKM. The V and J ends lost 6 bases and 6 bases, in that order; junction bases with no gene match: 7.

This chain uses TRBV2 with TRBJ2-3; 9 nucleotides line up with TRBD2. This CDR3 is built from 16 residues. V dropped 5 bases and J dropped 2; count of bases not matched to a gene: 8. The germline CDR1 and CDR2 sequences are SNHLY and FYNNEI. CDR3 coding DNA: TGTGCCAGCAGTACCCCAGCGGGGGGAAACACAGATACGCAGTATTTT. Residues: CASSTPAGGNTDTQYF.

This clone was counted a single time. The rearrangement uses TRBV5-1 and TRBJ2-1, with 8 bases lining up with TRBD1. CDR3 size: 15 residues. Germline CDR1 is SGHRS and CDR2 is YFSETQ. V shed 2 bases, J shed 2 bases, and the junction held 3 bases outside the gene matches. The CDR3: CASSFTGGTYNEQFF. The CDR3 DNA reads as TGCGCCAGCAGCTTTACAGGGGGGACCTACAATGAGCAGTTCTTC.

V gene TRBV6-5 combines with J gene TRBJ2-1, with 9 bases that match TRBD1. The CDR3 runs 15 residues. Germline V gives CDR1 MNHEY, CDR2 SVGAGI. Germline trimming cut 6 bases from V and 3 bases from J; bases unmatched to any gene: 6. The CDR3 DNA reads as TGTGCCAGCAGGGACACAGGGGGCTACTACAATGAGCAGTTCTTC. Protein sequence: CASRDTGGYYNEQFF.

This rearrangement joins TRBV6-5 to TRBJ1-1; the D gene is possibly TRBD1 (5 bases). The CDR3 spans 13 residues. Per the germline V gene, CDR1 is MNHEY and CDR2 is SVGAGI. Trimming removed 7 bases from V and 11 bases from J, with 20 bases in between. The CDR3 DNA reads as TGTGCCAGCACTCTCTCTAGGAGGACACAGGCTTTCTTT. As protein: CASTLSRRTQAFF.

The rearrangement joins TRBV6-5 to TRBJ2-4, with 7 bases identical to TRBD1. The germline V gene has CDR1 MNHEY and CDR2 SVGAGI. The CDR3 is 16 residues long. V shed 2 bases, J shed 0 bases, and the junction held 4 bases outside the gene matches. Here the CDR3 reads CASSYKGQLAKNIQYF. The CDR3 DNA is TGTGCCAGCAGTTACAAGGGACAGCTAGCCAAAAACATTCAGTACTTC.